These 12 T cell receptor beta chains were all obtained from the same sample, sequenced in a study of cytomegalovirus exposure and HLA in healthy donors. In the PCR, 60 Vbeta and 13 Jbeta primers were used. Method: immunoSEQ multiplex PCR; TCRdb's copy keeps in-frame clones and lacks some. The sample includes 150,000 to 200,000 clones, over 60% of them seen just once. The sequencing input was PBMCs. The receptors stem from a woman aged 40 to 55 in good health and CMV-seronegative.

This clone appeared a few times. The chain employs TRBV15 and TRBJ2-5; D might be TRBD2 (5 bases). Germline-derived CDR1 and CDR2 are LNHNV and YYDKDF (reference sequence). Trimming took 1 base from V and 0 from J, leaving 6 bases between them. CDR3 size: 14 residues. CDR3 in DNA: TGTGCCACCAGCAGAGCGACTAACCAAGAGACCCAGTACTTC. The encoded protein is CATSRATNQETQYF.

This clone showed up just a few times. The rearrangement links TRBV5-1 to TRBJ1-1; TRBD1 might be the D (5 bases). Trimming shortened V by 4 bases and J by 5 bases, and 18 bases separated the two germline ends. The CDR3 contains 15 residues. Germline CDR1 is SGHRS and CDR2 is YFSETQ. CDR3 sequence (DNA): TGCGCCAGCAGCGGTGGTAGCAGGGCGGGGACTGAAGCTTTCTTT. Its protein product is CASSGGSRAGTEAFF.

V and J are TRBV11-2 and TRBJ1-2; D unclear. V dropped 4 bases and J dropped 7 bases, with 19 bases sitting between them. Germline V gives CDR1 SGHAT, CDR2 FQNNGV. The CDR3 is 15 residues long. CDR3 region: CASSSRGVTGGGYTF. CDR3 nucleotide sequence: TGTGCCAGCAGCTCGAGAGGCGTTACCGGCGGTGGCTACACCTTC.

This clone showed up just once. This chain uses TRBV13 with TRBJ2-6, with D tentatively TRBD1 (6 bases). CDR1 and CDR2 (germline): PRHDT, FYEKMQ (reference sequence). Trimming cost V 5 bases and J 2 bases, with 7 bases left between them. CDR3 length: 14 residues. The CDR3 region has the DNA TGTGCCAGCAGCCGGACAGCTGGGGCCAACGTCCTGACTTTC. Protein: CASSRTAGANVLTF.

This chain connects TRBV7-6 to TRBJ2-5; 10 bases map to TRBD2. The DNA end favors TRBJ2-7, so the J call may be wrong. Germline V gives CDR1 SGHVS, CDR2 FNYEAQ. The CDR3 has 16 amino acids. CDR3 in amino acids: CASSLGTSGGLYEQYF. CDR3 coding DNA: TGTGCCAGCAGCTTAGGGACTAGCGGCGGCCTCTACGAGCAGTACTTC.

V is TRBV21-1 and J is TRBJ1-1; the table's D gene call, TRBD1, was not cross checked with the DNA. TRBV21-1 is labeled a pseudogene. The CDR3 extends over 15 amino acids. The CDR3 here is CASSKGSGQGSEAFF. DNA for the CDR3: TGTGCCAGCAGCAAAGGATCGGGACAGGGCTCTGAAGCTTTCTTT.

The chain combines TRBV27 with TRBJ1-1, with D possibly matching TRBD1 (6 bases). The CDR3 sequence is 14 residues long. The germline V and J ends were trimmed by 5 bases and 0 bases, with 10 bases remaining between them. The germline CDR1 and CDR2 sequences are MNHEY and SMNVEV (reference sequence). The CDR3 nucleotides read TGTGCCAGCAGTCCGGGGACACTGAACACTGAAGCTTTCTTT. It yields the protein CASSPGTLNTEAFF.

The chain joins TRBV2 to TRBJ2-1; D ambiguous. Germline values: CDR1 SNHLY, CDR2 FYNNEI. V shed 1 base and J shed 7 bases, with 11 bases lying between them. This CDR3 comprises 14 residues. The DNA of the CDR3 is TGTGCCAGCAGTGAAGGGGCCACCCGGAATGAGCAGTTCTTC. Translating gives CASSEGATRNEQFF.

The chain links TRBV9 to TRBJ2-1, with 7 bases that match TRBD2. Trimming cost V 1 base and J 2 bases; bases outside gene matches: 3. This CDR3 has 15 amino acids. Germline CDR1 reads SGDLS; CDR2 reads YYNGEE. The CDR3 protein is CASSVNRGAYNEQFF. In nucleotides, the CDR3 is TGTGCCAGCAGCGTAAACCGGGGGGCCTACAATGAGCAGTTCTTC.

To note about this clone: Other DNA sequences of this sample code for an identical CDR3. V usage is TRBV15 and J usage is TRBJ1-3; the D is unclear. Germline lookup yields CDR1 LNHNV and CDR2 YYDKDF (reference sequence). This CDR3 region has 14 residues. Trimming removed 0 bases at V and 4 bases at J, with 7 bases between. The CDR3, as DNA: TGTGCCACCAGCAGAGATTTGTCGGGAAACACCATATATTTT. It specifies CATSRDLSGNTIYF.

There are a few counts of this clone. The chain is built from TRBV7-9 and TRBJ2-1, with TRBD1 identical over 7 bases. With 4 bases clipped from V and 7 bases from J, the junction kept 16 bases outside the gene matches. This CDR3 contains 17 residues. In germline, CDR1 is SEHNR, CDR2 FQNEAQ (reference sequence). For the CDR3, the DNA is TGTGCCAGCAGCTCCATTTTGAATACAGGGGTTAAAAATGAGCAGTTCTTC. Its protein product is CASSSILNTGVKNEQFF.

This clone showed up just a few times. This rearrangement joins TRBV10-3 to TRBJ1-1; D is ambiguous. Germline CDR1 and CDR2: ENHRY and SYGVKD. The CDR3 has 13 amino acids. Trimming left V 5 bases short and J 0 bases short, with 7 bases between. CDR3 DNA sequence: TGTGCCATCAGTCCAGACATGAACACTGAAGCTTTCTTT. It is translated as CAISPDMNTEAFF.